The source of this T cell receptor beta chain is a study of blood T cells in healthy people across ages (dated by TCRdb to about 2015). For the study in its entirety: In model experiments, template switching captured about one uniquely barcoded TCR beta cDNA molecule for every two T cells. Age-related changes in TCR beta repertoire diversity were measured in the study by deep sequencing normalized with unique cDNA molecular identifiers. Donors were grouped into four age groups: young (average approximately 15 years), middle-aged (39), aged (around 66) and long-lived (around 82). To avoid experimental bias, donors of different ages were randomly spread across the sequencing lanes. Using the same blood draw, the study looked at two additional independent replicas of 1 million unique cDNA reads for two donors, one aged 18 to 30 and the other aged 80 or older.

Points the paper makes about the study in general: Observed TCR beta diversity per million T cells fell roughly linearly with age, and a significant reduction was already apparent by age about 43. Estimates of total diversity based on one million sequenced T cells were considered lower bounds and underestimates. Bulk unsorted PBMC profiling prevented conclusive comparison of naive and antigen-experienced compartments. The long-lived group showed more naive CD4+ T cells, fewer expanded clones and increased TCR diversity than the aged group, suggesting age selection. Donor CMV infection status was unknown, potentially confounding age-related changes in expanded clonotypes. Observed TCR beta diversity correlated strongly with the percentage of naive T cells measured by flow cytometry.

Systemically healthy Caucasian individuals from Russia, roughly 40 in total and aged 6 to 90 years, were included as donors. Each donor gave 8 to 10 milliliters of peripheral blood, collected into EDTA-treated Vacutainer tubes. Ficoll-Paque density-gradient centrifugation was used to isolate PBMCs, with at least 6 million obtained per sample. Trizol reagent was used to extract total RNA from the PBMCs, yielding at least 5.5 micrograms per sample. The percentages of naive CD45RAhigh/CD27high T cells were determined by flow cytometry on a PBMC aliquot from every donor. A note on this clonotype: The antigen it recognizes is unknown. The junction and the germline gene differ at one end; a read error may be behind it.

CDR1 SGHRS and CDR2 YFSETQ are derived from the germline V gene. The CDR3 goes from the cysteine to the phenylalanine over 14 residues. Kept here is only the CDR3 DNA, which spans 42 bases and is read in frame from base 1. Receptor libraries were prepared by 5' RACE. Sequencing took place on an Illumina HiSeq 2500. A second PCR of roughly 6 to 12 cycles was performed with a sample-barcoded 5' primer and a J-beta primer mix. A unique molecular identifier was introduced onto each TCR beta cDNA molecule by a template-switch 5' adaptor carrying 12 random nucleotides. Each sample yielded at least 3 million CDR3-containing paired-end reads. First-strand cDNA synthesis was performed from all RNA using the Mint cDNA synthesis kit, with priming by a TRBC-specific oligonucleotide. All cDNA was treated with uracil-DNA glycosylase and then went through a first 18-cycle PCR with the universal primers M1SS and BC2_uni_R. Processing in the source paper ran as follows. For normalization, 1 million high-quality reads were randomly selected from each sample, with every read carrying a distinct molecular identifier. Instead of being binned into consensus sequences, reads with shared molecular identifiers were discarded. MiTCR, set to a Q25 quality threshold and the strictest error-elimination algorithm, was used for CDR3 identification, clonotype clustering and error correction. A nonparametric unseen species model using Euler transformation provided a lower-bound estimate of total TCR beta diversity. The public reads were run again by TCRdb, first through fastp at Q25 and then through MiXCR, and only productive beta chains were kept. Every CDR3 protein is listed once, alongside the most common genes and DNA of its rows. TCRdb, rather than the study authors, made the V and J calls. This sample lists 700,000 or so distinct CDR3 sequences; roughly two fifths were detected once. The ten largest clonotypes hold approximately 31% of the sample.

The rearrangement combines TRBV5-1 with TRBJ2-5; the D gene cannot be resolved beyond TRBD1 or TRBD2, each matching 5 bases. The clonotype comes from a man at least 80 years old in good health. Sequenced: blood. The DNA reads as follows: TGCGCCAGCAGCTCGACACTAGGCGGTGGGACCCTGTACTTC. Its coded protein is CASSSTLGGGTLYF.